This T cell receptor (beta chain) was sequenced in a study of T cell responses to AZD1222 COVID-19 vaccine. With regard to this clone: Its specificity is unknown.

The assay was immunoSEQ multiplex PCR, and TCRdb's table has in-frame clones only and misses some. The sample contains some 120,000 clones, approximately 92% of which appear only once. Germline CDR1 and CDR2: MNHEY and SVGAGI. This CDR3 has 12 amino acids. The V and J ends lost 6 bases and 1 base respectively, with 6 bases between them. The study, taken as a whole, reports: Females outnumbered males among donors, who were mostly white British; clonal diversity was possibly underestimated.

The sequence came from an adult in good health. Sequenced here: peripheral blood, sampled on day 0 of AZD1222 vaccination. The gene calls are TRBV6-5 and TRBJ1-1, with a tentative D call TRBD1 (6 bases). CDR3 residues: CASSRGNTEAFF. The CDR3 coding sequence is TGTGCCAGCAGCAGGGGGAACACTGAAGCTTTCTTT.